A selection of T cell receptor beta chains follows, all from one sample in a study of response to subunit inactivated influenza vaccine. TCRdb re-analysed the RT-PCR reads in MiXCR, keeping a single row per CDR3 protein. The sample carries roughly 760,000 distinct CDR3 sequences, roughly 20% recorded once. This specimen consisted of PBMCs from blood, obtained 5 days after vaccination. The receptors shown here come from a man aged 50-60 years who received an inactivated influenza vaccine. The CDR3 runs from the conserved cysteine through the conserved F or W. A D gene is named only where the DNA matches it firmly. Size is stated for part of the rows, as once, few or many counts, or as a class when the clone is expanded.

DNA: TGTGCCAGCAGCTTGTCGGGCGGGATAGCCAAAAACATTCAGTACTTC
CDR3: CASSLSGGIAKNIQYF
V: TRBV11-1
J: TRBJ2-4
size: .
D: .

DNA: TGTGCCAGCAGCTTAGTAAGATGGCCGGGACTAGATAAGGTTACGCAGTATTTT
CDR3: CASSLVRWPGLDKVTQYF
V: TRBV11-2
J: TRBJ2-3
size: .
D: TRBD2

DNA: TGCGCCAGCAGCTTGGCCTCTAGCGGCTCCTACAATGAGCAGTTCTTC
CDR3: CASSLASSGSYNEQFF
V: TRBV5-1
J: TRBJ2-1
size: .
D: TRBD2

DNA: TGCGCCAGCAGCCAAGATCCTGGGATCGAACGGGAAAAACTGTTTTTT
CDR3: CASSQDPGIEREKLFF
V: TRBV4-1
J: TRBJ1-4
size: .
D: .

DNA: TGTGCCAGCAGTTTAAAAATTTTGGCGGAGACCCAGTACTTC
CDR3: CASSLKILAETQYF
V: TRBV28
J: TRBJ2-5
size: few
D: .

DNA: TGCGCCAGCAGCTCCCGGGACAGGAGGTTTTTCCGCCTTAACGAACACACTGAAGCTTTCTTT
CDR3: CASSSRDRRFFRLNEHTEAFF
V: TRBV5-1
J: TRBJ1-1
size: .
D: TRBD1

DNA: TGTGCCAGCAGCTTAAGCTGGTCCGCAGGGAGTAACTCCTACGAGCAGTACTTC
CDR3: CASSLSWSAGSNSYEQYF
V: TRBV11-2
J: TRBJ2-7
size: .
D: .

DNA: TGTGGCAGCAGTTACCCCGTGACTGGGGCCAACGTCCTGACTTTC
CDR3: CGSSYPVTGANVLTF
V: TRBV6-2/TRBV6-3
J: TRBJ2-6
size: .
D: .

DNA: TGTGCCAGCAGCTTAGCCGCGACAGCCTTCTCGTCACCCCTCCACTTT
CDR3: CASSLAATAFSSPLHF
V: TRBV7-2
J: TRBJ1-6
size: few
D: .

DNA: TGTGCCAGTAGCCCTAGCCAGGGTGAAGCTTTCTTT
CDR3: CASSPSQGEAFF
V: TRBV19
J: TRBJ1-1
size: .
D: .

DNA: TGCGCCAGCAGTGAGGGGTTTCGGGAAGACTACGAGCAGTACTTC
CDR3: CASSEGFREDYEQYF
V: TRBV10-1
J: TRBJ2-7
size: .
D: .

DNA: TGTGCCAGCAGTGAAGGGGACACCCAAGAGACCCAGTACTTC
CDR3: CASSEGDTQETQYF
V: TRBV2
J: TRBJ2-5
size: .
D: .

DNA: TGTGCCATACCTCCCACTCGGGGGGAGCGGGGAGATCAGCCCCAGCATTTT
CDR3: CAIPPTRGERGDQPQHF
V: TRBV27
J: TRBJ1-5
size: .
D: .

DNA: TGCGCCAGCACCCCTGGCAGGCTCTATGGCTACACCTTC
CDR3: CASTPGRLYGYTF
V: TRBV5-1
J: TRBJ1-2
size: few
D: .

DNA: TGTGCCACCAGTGATTTTCTGGGAGAGCAGTACTTC
CDR3: CATSDFLGEQYF
V: TRBV24-1
J: TRBJ2-7
size: .
D: .

DNA: TGCAGCGCCACAGGCCGCGGGGGGGCCTACTACGAGCAGTACTTC
CDR3: CSATGRGGAYYEQYF
V: TRBV29-1
J: TRBJ2-7
size: .
D: TRBD2

DNA: TGTGCCAGCAGCCCGAGGACACTTCCGAACACCGGGGAGCTGTTTTTT
CDR3: CASSPRTLPNTGELFF
V: TRBV7-2
J: TRBJ2-2
size: .
D: .

DNA: TGCAGTGCTAGAGATGTGACTAGCGGGAGAATAGATACGCAGTATTTT
CDR3: CSARDVTSGRIDTQYF
V: TRBV20-1
J: TRBJ2-3
size: many
D: TRBD2

DNA: TGTGCCAGCAGTTCCGCGACAGGGGGCTTAGCCAAAAACATTCAGTACTTC
CDR3: CASSSATGGLAKNIQYF
V: TRBV6-2/TRBV6-3
J: TRBJ2-4
size: few
D: TRBD1

DNA: TGTGCCAGCAGTTACTCCCATGGGGGCAATCAGCCCCAGCATTTT
CDR3: CASSYSHGGNQPQHF
V: TRBV6-5
J: TRBJ1-5
size: .
D: .

DNA: TGCAGCGTGGCCCCCGGGGGTGGTGGAAACACCATATATTTT
CDR3: CSVAPGGGGNTIYF
V: TRBV29-1
J: TRBJ1-3
size: few
D: .

DNA: TGCGCCAGCAGCGTAGGCGGGAGGGCTTCCGGAGATACGCAGTATTTT
CDR3: CASSVGGRASGDTQYF
V: TRBV4-3
J: TRBJ2-3
size: .
D: TRBD2

DNA: TGTGCCAGCAGGACTAGCGGGGATGCCTACGAGCAGTACTTC
CDR3: CASRTSGDAYEQYF
V: TRBV28
J: TRBJ2-7
size: .
D: TRBD2

DNA: TGCGCCAGCAGGATAGGGGAGAACACCGGGGAGCTGTTTTTT
CDR3: CASRIGENTGELFF
V: TRBV5-1
J: TRBJ2-2
size: many
D: .

DNA: TGTGCCAGCAGCCCCCTGGTAGCGGGAGGGTCGGTAATCAATGAGCAGTTCTTC
CDR3: CASSPLVAGGSVINEQFF
V: TRBV3-1
J: TRBJ2-1
size: few
D: TRBD2

DNA: TGTGCCAGCAGCTCCACTAGGGCCTACGAGCAGTACTTC
CDR3: CASSSTRAYEQYF
V: TRBV7-2
J: TRBJ2-7
size: .
D: .

DNA: TGTGCCAGCAGCCCCGGGCTCCTCATGACTAGCGGGAGAGGGACAGATACGCAGTATTTT
CDR3: CASSPGLLMTSGRGTDTQYF
V: TRBV5-6
J: TRBJ2-3
size: .
D: TRBD2

DNA: TGCAGTGCTAGAGTCAGGGGATTGCTCGGCGAGCAGTACTTC
CDR3: CSARVRGLLGEQYF
V: TRBV20-1
J: TRBJ2-7
size: few
D: .

DNA: TGTGCCAGCTCACCAAAGGAACTCCCCTATTTCGAGCAGTACTTC
CDR3: CASSPKELPYFEQYF
V: TRBV18
J: TRBJ2-7
size: few
D: .

DNA: TGTGCCAGCAGGACCGGACTAGCGGGAGAAGAGACCCAGTACTTC
CDR3: CASRTGLAGEETQYF
V: TRBV12-3/TRBV12-4
J: TRBJ2-5
size: .
D: TRBD2

DNA: TGTGCCAGCAGTTCGGGCCAGCCAACACCCCTCCACTTT
CDR3: CASSSGQPTPLHF
V: TRBV12-3/TRBV12-4
J: TRBJ1-6
size: few
D: .

DNA: TGCAGCGTTAAACAGGGCTCCACAGATACGCAGTATTTT
CDR3: CSVKQGSTDTQYF
V: TRBV29-1
J: TRBJ2-3
size: few
D: .

DNA: TGTGCCAGCAGACGCACTAGCGGCAGCTCCTACGAGCAGTACTTC
CDR3: CASRRTSGSSYEQYF
V: TRBV28
J: TRBJ2-7
size: many
D: TRBD2

DNA: TGTGCCAGCTCACCAGGAAATACAGGGGCTCAGCCCCAGCATTTT
CDR3: CASSPGNTGAQPQHF
V: TRBV18
J: TRBJ1-5
size: .
D: TRBD1

DNA: TGTGCCAGCAGCCAAGATCTAGCGGGGGGGCCAGATACGCAGTATTTT
CDR3: CASSQDLAGGPDTQYF
V: TRBV4-2
J: TRBJ2-3
size: few
D: TRBD2

DNA: TGCAGTGCTAGAAAGGAGCTGATGGAGACCCAGTACTTC
CDR3: CSARKELMETQYF
V: TRBV20-1
J: TRBJ2-5
size: many
D: .

DNA: TGTGCCAGCAGCTTAGGTCCCGACGCCTACAATGAGCAGTTCTTC
CDR3: CASSLGPDAYNEQFF
V: TRBV7-2
J: TRBJ2-1
size: .
D: .

DNA: TGTGCCACCAGTGATTGGACGCCTCGGGAGACCCAGTACTTC
CDR3: CATSDWTPRETQYF
V: TRBV24-1
J: TRBJ2-5
size: .
D: .

DNA: TGTGCCAGCAGCCCAACTGGAGGGACAGTAGGGGAGACCCAGTACTTC
CDR3: CASSPTGGTVGETQYF
V: TRBV7-9
J: TRBJ2-5
size: .
D: .

DNA: TGTGCCAGCAGCGTAGGAGGAGCGACGCGCGAGACCCAGTACTTC
CDR3: CASSVGGATRETQYF
V: TRBV9
J: TRBJ2-5
size: .
D: .

DNA: TGTGCCAGCAGCTTAGCCACCTGGCAGGGGACTGGCTACACCTTC
CDR3: CASSLATWQGTGYTF
V: TRBV7-2
J: TRBJ1-2
size: many
D: .

DNA: TGCAGCGCAAGGACTCGTCGTTTAGAGACCCAGTACTTC
CDR3: CSARTRRLETQYF
V: TRBV29-1
J: TRBJ2-5
size: few
D: .